This TCR beta chain was obtained from a study of T-cell memory formation after mild COVID-19. This clonotype has a handful of counts. Germline lookup yields CDR1 ENHRY and CDR2 SYGVKD. The CDR3 covers 16 residues. V was clipped by 8 bases and J by 0 bases; unmatched bases: 8. One entry per CDR3 protein results from TCRdb running MiXCR on the 5' RACE reads. The table has 150,000 or so distinct CDR3 sequences, around 27% seen once; the top ten hold around a quarter. The chain combines TRBV10-3 with TRBJ2-2, with 8 bases that match TRBD2. The sample comprised PBMCs or a T cell subset sorted from them (not recorded which). This clonotype originated in an adult woman who had mild COVID-19 (a few samples of this study predate the infection). Cell type and time point are not known. CDR3 in DNA: TGTGCCATCTCCCCCTTAGCGGGAACGAACACCGGGGAGCTGTTTTTT. Translated, it gives CAISPLAGTNTGELFF.